Listed here are 8 T cell receptor beta chains from one sample, sequenced in a study of T cells in tumors after PD-1 blockade. Data came from immunoSEQ multiplex PCR; TCRdb stores just in-frame clones and leaves some out. The table shows about 63,000 clones, with over 65% occurring only once. Specimen: PBMCs, collected after anti-PD-1 treatment. These TCRs come from a human donor with basal cell carcinoma.

The count of this clone is one. The rearrangement uses TRBV7-2 and TRBJ1-1, with 11 bases lining up with TRBD1. Germline CDR1 SGHTA, CDR2 FQGNSA. The junction had 2 bases not matched to a gene; V was cut back by 4 bases and J by 1 base. CDR3 length equals 15 residues. This CDR3 is CASSSGQGGNTEAFF. The CDR3 nucleotides read TGTGCCAGCAGCTCGGGACAGGGGGGGAACACTGAAGCTTTCTTT.

The chain has TRBV7-6 and TRBJ2-5; the D is unclear. Looked up from germline, CDR1 is SGHVS and CDR2 is FNYEAQ. There are 12 residues in the CDR3. Trimming cost V 5 bases and J 5 bases, with 9 bases left between them. CDR3 nucleotides: TGTGCCAGCAGCGGAAATTGGGAGACCCAGTACTTC. It specifies CASSGNWETQYF. Complete variable domain (other parts from reference TRBV7-6 and TRBJ2-5): GAGVSQSPRYKVTKRGQDVALRCDPISGHVSLYWYRQALGQGPEFLTYFNYEAQQDKSGLPNDRFSAERPEGSISTLTIQRTEQRDSAMYRCASSGNWETQYFGPGTRLLVL.

This clone was found once. The gene calls are TRBV24-1 and TRBJ1-2; D is unresolved. Germline assignment: CDR1 KGHDR and CDR2 SFDVKD. CDR3 length equals 18 residues. Trimming pared 5 bases from V and 0 bases from J, leaving 21 bases between. The CDR3 DNA sequence: TGTGCCACCAGTGTCCTCCTGACTGGCCCTCGTTCTAACTATGGCTACACCTTC. It yields the protein CATSVLLTGPRSNYGYTF.

The chain has TRBV30 and TRBJ1-3, with 10 bases lining up with TRBD1. The CDR3 loop spans 16 amino acids. Germline V gene data show CDR1 as GTSNPN and CDR2 as SVGIG (reference sequence). Losses at the gene ends were 2 bases for V and 6 bases for J; bases not matched to a gene: 10. The CDR3 region is CAWSRDPGQGVNTIYF. The CDR3 DNA reads TGTGCCTGGAGTCGGGACCCAGGACAGGGGGTAAACACCATATATTTT. The variable domain in full, completed from reference TRBV30 and TRBJ1-3, reads SQTIHQWPATLVQPVGSPLSLECTVEGTSNPNLYWYRQAAGRGLQLLFYSVGIGQISSEVPQNLSASRPQDRQFILSSKKLLLSDSGFYLCAWSRDPGQGVNTIYFGEGSWLTVV.

The chain uses TRBV5-4 and TRBJ2-1; 14 positions match TRBD2. CDR3 length: 15 amino acids. J lost 8 bases, V lost 2 bases, and 3 bases had no gene match. Looked up from germline, CDR1 is SGHNT and CDR2 is YYREEE (reference sequence). In DNA form, the CDR3 reads TGTGCCAGCAGCTTCGCGACTAGCGGGGGGGATGAGCAGTTCTTC. Translated, it gives CASSFATSGGDEQFF.

Concerning this clone: Other DNA sequences in this specimen translate into the identical CDR3. The rearrangement links TRBV5-4 to TRBJ1-1, with D hard to call. The CDR3 extends over 13 amino acids. CDR1 and CDR2 (germline): SGHNT, YYREEE (reference sequence). V was clipped by 5 bases and J by 1 base, with 9 bases between them. The CDR3 coding sequence is TGTGCCAGCAGAACAACACGGAACACTGAAGCTTTCTTT. Amino acids: CASRTTRNTEAFF.

In this sample, this clone turned up a few times. V usage is TRBV2 and J usage is TRBJ2-7, with D possibly being TRBD2 (7 bases). Germline loops: CDR1 SNHLY, CDR2 FYNNEI. Deletions cut 7 bases from V and 6 bases from J, with 16 bases between. The length of the CDR3 is 13 residues. Here the CDR3 reads CASNWRGPGEQYF. Written as DNA, the CDR3 is TGTGCCAGCAACTGGCGGGGGCCTGGCGAGCAGTACTTC.

In this sample, this clone turned up once. V usage is TRBV4-1 and J usage is TRBJ1-1; 8 nucleotides agree with TRBD1. The V segment lost 2 bases and the J segment 4 bases; nucleotides outside the gene matches: 12. CDR1 is MGHRA, CDR2 YSYEKL, per germline. The CDR3 runs to 17 residues. The CDR3 loop is CASSQIPRQGRATEAFF. The CDR3 DNA is TGCGCCAGCAGCCAAATTCCCCGACAGGGGCGGGCCACTGAAGCTTTCTTT.